These T cell receptor beta chains were read from a single sample in a study of blood T cells in healthy people across ages. One entry per CDR3 protein, called by TCRdb with MiXCR from the 5' RACE reads. The profile shows around 650,000 distinct CDR3 sequences, roughly two fifths of them singletons. Sequences were obtained from blood. The source of these receptors is an elderly man in good health. The CDR3 runs from the conserved cysteine through the conserved F or W. D genes are given only for firm matches. The size of a clone is reported for some rows only, either as once, few or many, or as a class for expanded clones.

abundance	j_gene	v_gene	d_gene	CDR3nt	CDR3aa
-	TRBJ2-7	TRBV6-5	-	TGTGCCAGCAGAATGAGGGACGGCAACTACGAGCAGTACTTC	CASRMRDGNYEQYF
-	TRBJ2-3	TRBV7-3	-	TGTGCCAGCAGCTTAGCAGGGTTTCGGGATACGCAGTATTTT	CASSLAGFRDTQYF
-	TRBJ1-1	TRBV12-3/TRBV12-4	TRBD1	TGTGCCAGCAGTTCCCCGGGACAGGTCATGAACACTGAAGCTTTCTTT	CASSSPGQVMNTEAFF
few	TRBJ2-1	TRBV6-1	TRBD2	TGTGCCAGCACCGGTCAAACTAGCGGGAGTACCTACAATGAGCAGTTCTTC	CASTGQTSGSTYNEQFF
few	TRBJ2-4	TRBV4-2	TRBD2	TGTGCCAGCAGCCAGGATCGGGGGGGTTCATTTCAGTACTTC	CASSQDRGGSFQYF
-	TRBJ2-1	TRBV6-5	TRBD1	TGTGCCAGCAGCCGTATACAGGGGTCCAATGAGCAGTTCTTC	CASSRIQGSNEQFF
-	TRBJ2-1	TRBV7-6	TRBD2	TGTGCCAGCAGCTCTCCGGGACTAGCGGGAGTACGATCTACCGATGAGCAGTTCTTC	CASSSPGLAGVRSTDEQFF
-	TRBJ2-1	TRBV4-3	TRBD2	TGCGCCAGCAGCCAATGGGGGGGGAGCAGTAATGAGCAGTTCTTC	CASSQWGGSSNEQFF
-	TRBJ1-2	TRBV4-2	-	TGTGCCAGCAGCCAAGTGGGAGTTCAGGGGATCAATGGCTACACCTTC	CASSQVGVQGINGYTF
-	TRBJ2-1	TRBV25-1	-	TGTGCCAGCAGTGACTGGGACTATGAGCAGTTCTTC	CASSDWDYEQFF
few	TRBJ1-2	TRBV20-1	TRBD1	TGCAGTGCCACGAGGGACAGCTCAAACTATGGCTACACCTTC	CSATRDSSNYGYTF
few	TRBJ2-1	TRBV20-1	-	TGCAGTGCTAGAGATCTGGGGGGTGACCGGAACAATGAGCAGTTCTTC	CSARDLGGDRNNEQFF
-	TRBJ1-5	TRBV6-1	-	TGTGCCAGCAGTGGGGGGGTGGATCAGCCCCAGCATTTT	CASSGGVDQPQHF
-	TRBJ2-5	TRBV4-3	TRBD2	TGCGCCAGCAGCCAAGGGGGTGGTCTTCGGGGACTAGCGGGAGAGACCCAGTACTTC	CASSQGGGLRGLAGETQYF
many	TRBJ2-3	TRBV12-3/TRBV12-4	TRBD2	TGTGCCAGTGCAGGGACTAGCGGGGGGCCAAGCACAGATACGCAGTATTTT	CASAGTSGGPSTDTQYF
-	TRBJ1-5	TRBV10-3	-	TGTGCCATCAGGGGTAATGGCCAGCCCCAGCATTTT	CAIRGNGQPQHF
-	TRBJ2-1	TRBV28	-	TGTGCCAGCAGACCTCGTGACCCCAACGAGCGGTTCTTC	CASRPRDPNERFF
-	TRBJ2-3	TRBV20-1	TRBD2	TGCAGTGCTAGGGACTTCCGTAGCGGGGCTGCCCTTAGCACAGATACGCAGTATTTT	CSARDFRSGAALSTDTQYF
-	TRBJ1-4	TRBV12-3/TRBV12-4	-	TGTGCCAGCACCCAAGGGGGGGTAACTAATGAAAAACTGTTTTTT	CASTQGGVTNEKLFF
-	TRBJ1-2	TRBV7-9	TRBD1	TGTGCCAGCAGCCCAACCGGACAGGGGGGCTATGGCTACACCTTC	CASSPTGQGGYGYTF
few	TRBJ1-2	TRBV7-2	-	TGTGCCAGCAGCGGGGGGGGCAGGGACGGCTACACCTTC	CASSGGGRDGYTF
few	TRBJ2-7	TRBV28	-	TGTGCCAGCAGCAGGGGCGGGCCTGGGGTCTACGAGCAGTACTTC	CASSRGGPGVYEQYF
-	TRBJ2-1	TRBV10-3	TRBD2	TGTGCCATCAGCCGGACTAGCAATGATGAGCAGTTCTTC	CAISRTSNDEQFF
-	TRBJ2-5	TRBV20-1	-	TGCAGTGCTAGAGATCCTGTCGGGTACCAAGAGACCCAGTACTTC	CSARDPVGYQETQYF
-	TRBJ1-4	TRBV28	-	TGTGCCAGCAGTGCGCGGGGAGAGAATGAAAAACTGTTTTTT	CASSARGENEKLFF
few	TRBJ1-5	TRBV7-2	TRBD1	TGTGCCAGCAGCGGACCGGGACAGGGGAGAACTCAGCCCCAGCATTTT	CASSGPGQGRTQPQHF
-	TRBJ1-1	TRBV7-9	-	TGTGCCAGCAGCTTATTTAGGGGACCGATGAAAACTGAAGCTTTCTTT	CASSLFRGPMKTEAFF
-	TRBJ2-2	TRBV7-6	-	TGTGCCAGCAGCCAAAGGGAAACCGGGGAGCTGTTTTTT	CASSQRETGELFF
-	TRBJ1-2	TRBV28	-	TGTGCCAGCAGTTTACTTCAGGAGAACTATGGCTACACCTTC	CASSLLQENYGYTF
many	TRBJ2-3	TRBV6-2/TRBV6-3	-	TGTGCCAGCAGTTATTCTAGTCCCAGGGATACGCAGTATTTT	CASSYSSPRDTQYF
few	TRBJ2-3	TRBV7-2	-	TGTGCCAGCAGCGTAGTCAACACAGATACGCAGTATTTT	CASSVVNTDTQYF
many	TRBJ2-3	TRBV29-1	-	TGCAGCGTTGCCGGGACGGAAGAAAGCACAGATACGCAGTATTTT	CSVAGTEESTDTQYF
few	TRBJ2-1	TRBV14	-	TGTGCCAGCAGCCAAGACGAGAGCGGGTCCGAGCAGTTCTTC	CASSQDESGSEQFF
few	TRBJ2-7	TRBV30	-	TGTGCCTGGAGTGTGGGGGGGGCAGCGTACGAGCAGTACTTC	CAWSVGGAAYEQYF
once	TRBJ2-1	TRBV18	TRBD1	TGTGCCAGCTATCCGGGACAGGGGTACAATGAGCAGTTCTTC	CASYPGQGYNEQFF
many	TRBJ2-7	TRBV4-2	-	TGTGCCAGCAGCCAAGATATACGGTATACCTACGAGCAGTACTTC	CASSQDIRYTYEQYF
-	TRBJ2-2	TRBV29-1	-	TGCAGCGCCCGGGAAGCTCACACCGGGGAGCTGTTTTTT	CSAREAHTGELFF
few	TRBJ2-3	TRBV27	TRBD2	TGTGCCAGCAGTTTACGTAGCGGGGGCACAGATACGCAGTATTTT	CASSLRSGGTDTQYF
-	TRBJ2-7	TRBV27	-	TGTGCCAGCGTAAAAACCCCGGGGAGCTACGAGCAGTACTTC	CASVKTPGSYEQYF
-	TRBJ2-7	TRBV3-1	TRBD2	TGTGCCAGCAGCCAAGACCACTCTAGCGGGAGTTACGAGCAGTACTTC	CASSQDHSSGSYEQYF
-	TRBJ2-7	TRBV28	-	TGTGCCAGCAGGGGACCCGCATACAATGAGCAGTACTTC	CASRGPAYNEQYF